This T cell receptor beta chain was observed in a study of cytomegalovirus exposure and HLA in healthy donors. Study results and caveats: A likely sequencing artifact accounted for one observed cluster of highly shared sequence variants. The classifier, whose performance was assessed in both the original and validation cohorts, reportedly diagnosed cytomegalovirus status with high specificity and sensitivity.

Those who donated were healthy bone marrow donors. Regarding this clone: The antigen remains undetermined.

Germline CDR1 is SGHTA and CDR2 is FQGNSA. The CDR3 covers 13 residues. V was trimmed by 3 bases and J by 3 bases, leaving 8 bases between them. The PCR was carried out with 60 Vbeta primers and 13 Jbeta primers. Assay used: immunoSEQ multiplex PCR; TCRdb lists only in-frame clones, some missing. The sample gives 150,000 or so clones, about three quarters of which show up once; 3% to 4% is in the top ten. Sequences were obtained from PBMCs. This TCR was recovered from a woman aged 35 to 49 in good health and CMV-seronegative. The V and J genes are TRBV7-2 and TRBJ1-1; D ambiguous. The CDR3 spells CASSFSMDTEAFF. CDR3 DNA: TGTGCCAGCAGCTTCAGTATGGACACTGAAGCTTTCTTT.